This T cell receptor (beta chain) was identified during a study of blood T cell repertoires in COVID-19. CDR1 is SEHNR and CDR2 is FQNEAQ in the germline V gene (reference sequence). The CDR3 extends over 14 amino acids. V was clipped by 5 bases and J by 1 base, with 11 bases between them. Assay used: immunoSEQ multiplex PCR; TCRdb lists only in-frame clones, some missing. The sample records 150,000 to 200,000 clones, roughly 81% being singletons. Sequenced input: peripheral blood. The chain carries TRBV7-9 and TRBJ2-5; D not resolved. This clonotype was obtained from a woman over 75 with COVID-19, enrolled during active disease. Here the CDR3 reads CASSARQLQETQYF. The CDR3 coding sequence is TGTGCCAGCAGCGCAAGACAACTCCAAGAGACCCAGTACTTC.